A single sample gave rise to the 11 T cell receptor beta chains below, sequenced in a study of early T cells in non-severe SARS-CoV-2 infection. TCRdb re-analysed the 5' RACE reads in MiXCR, keeping a single row per CDR3 protein. The table includes 52,000 or so distinct CDR3 sequences, approximately 13% detected once. Source material: whole blood. The receptor source for this set is an adult who was a healthcare worker with PCR-confirmed SARS-CoV-2 infection or an uninfected control (not recorded which).

This clonotype was seen a few times. The chain recombines TRBV23-1 with TRBJ1-5, with 8 bases lining up with TRBD1. TRBV23-1 is filed as an ORF, its function uncertain. V lost 0 bases and J lost 5; bases outside the gene matches: 15. The CDR3 loop spans 19 amino acids. The CDR3 region has the DNA TGCGCCAGCAGTCAATCCCCTTTCCCCTGGACAGGGTCGCATCAGCCCCAGCATTTT. It is translated as CASSQSPFPWTGSHQPQHF.

This clonotype was found many times. The V and J genes are TRBV5-5 and TRBJ2-6; 10 positions match TRBD1. Germline assignment: CDR1 SGHKS and CDR2 YYEKEE (reference sequence). The CDR3 is 17 amino acids. V shed 2 bases, J shed 4 bases, and the junction held 6 bases outside the gene matches. CDR3 sequence (DNA): TGTGCCAGCAGCTTCCGACAGGGGGCAAGAGGGGCCAACGTCCTGACTTTC. Amino acids: CASSFRQGARGANVLTF.

At least ten counts were recorded for this clonotype. V usage is TRBV25-1 and J usage is TRBJ1-2; maybe TRBD1 (6 bases). The V end was cut by 4 bases, the J end by 8 bases, with 20 bases between. The germline V gene encodes CDR1 MGHDK and CDR2 SYGVNS. CDR3 size: 15 residues. The DNA of the CDR3 is TGTGCCAGCAGTGGAGATACAGGGATCATTGGGGGCTACACCTTC. Translation gives CASSGDTGIIGGYTF.

Many counts were recorded for this clonotype. The J gene is TRBJ1-5, the V gene TRBV6-6, with TRBD1 as a possible D gene (6 bases). The CDR3 runs 14 residues. CDR1 and CDR2 (germline): MNHNY, SVGAGI (reference sequence). The V end lost 6 bases, the J end lost 4 bases, and 13 bases lay between the germline ends. CDR3 residues: CASSSTGRNQPQHF. The CDR3 DNA is TGTGCCAGCAGCTCCACAGGGAGGAATCAGCCCCAGCATTTT.

This clonotype has a handful of counts. The rearrangement uses TRBV29-1 and TRBJ1-2; D perhaps matches TRBD1 (6 bases). Between the trimmed V and J ends, which lost 6 bases and 2 bases, there was a span of 16 bases. CDR3 length: 14 amino acids. CDR1 SQVTM and CDR2 ANQGSEA come from the germline V gene. The CDR3 loop is CSVQTGRGNYGYTF. The DNA of the CDR3 is TGCAGCGTACAAACAGGGCGAGGGAACTATGGCTACACCTTC. Drawing the rest from reference TRBV29-1 and TRBJ1-2, the complete variable domain is SAVISQKPSRDICQRGTSLTIQCQVDSQVTMMFWYRQQPGQSLTLIATANQGSEATYESGFVIDKFPISRPNLTFSTLTVSNMSPEDSSIYLCSVQTGRGNYGYTFGSGTRLTVV.

This chain links TRBV7-6 with TRBJ2-5; D is perhaps TRBD1 (6 bases). Trimming removed 5 bases from V and 1 base from J, with 14 bases in between. The CDR3 is 15 amino acids. CDR1 SGHVS and CDR2 FNYEAQ come from the germline V gene. For the CDR3, the DNA is TGTGCCAGCAGCCGAACAGTAGGGGGCCAAGAGACCCAGTACTTC. Translating it yields CASSRTVGGQETQYF.

This clonotype has at least ten counts. CDR3 loop: CASSLVTVQETQYF. The CDR3 DNA follows: TGTGCCAGCAGCTTAGTGACGGTGCAAGAGACCCAGTACTTC. The V gene is TRBV7-8, the J gene TRBJ2-5, with D uncertain. Germline V gives CDR1 SGHVS, CDR2 FQNEAQ. V shed 1 base and J shed 2 bases, with 8 bases lying between them. CDR3 length: 14 residues.

This clonotype came up many times. The chain links TRBV24-1 to TRBJ2-3; 7 bases map to TRBD1. The V gene end was trimmed by 4 bases and the J gene end by 6 bases; junction bases not matched to a gene: 9. The CDR3 extends over 15 amino acids. Germline values: CDR1 KGHDR, CDR2 SFDVKD. CDR3 nucleotide sequence: TGTGCCACCAGTGACCAACAGGGGTCGGGTGATACGCAGTATTTT. It translates to CATSDQQGSGDTQYF.

This clonotype was found a few times. The chain couples TRBV9 to TRBJ2-5, with 9 bases fitting TRBD2. The V and J ends lost 2 bases and 1 base, in that order; junction bases with no gene match: 6. The CDR3 runs 16 residues. In germline, CDR1 is SGDLS, CDR2 YYNGEE. CDR3 DNA: TGTGCCAGCAGCGTCCAAGCGGGGGGCGTCCAAGAGACCCAGTACTTC. Its protein product is CASSVQAGGVQETQYF. The full variable domain, in which reference TRBV9 and TRBJ2-5 provide the parts outside the CDR3, is DSGVTQTPKHLITATGQRVTLRCSPRSGDLSVYWYQQSLDQGLQFLIQYYNGEERAKGNILERFSAQQFPDLHSELNLSSLELGDSALYFCASSVQAGGVQETQYFGPGTRLLVL.

A note on this clonotype: This could be a read error, since a much larger clone is one nucleotide away. The CDR3 reads CSSSYRPGGPFEQFF. The CDR3 DNA reads as TGTTCCAGCAGTTACCGGCCGGGGGGCCCGTTTGAGCAGTTCTTC. This chain links TRBV6-2 or TRBV6-3 with TRBJ2-1; tentative D call: TRBD2 (7 bases). From germline, CDR1 is MNHEY and CDR2 SVGEGT. CDR3 length: 15 residues.

To note about this clonotype: One end of the junction does not line up with germline, which may come from a read error. The genes are TRBV7-2 and TRBJ2-3; 8 bases are shared with TRBD2. This CDR3 contains 19 residues. Germline-derived CDR1 and CDR2 are SGHTA and FQGNSA. CDR3 DNA: TGTGTCAGCAGCCCCAGCGTAGGGAGCGGGGGCTCTAGCACAGATACGCAGTATTTT. Translated: CVSSPSVGSGGSSTDTQYF.